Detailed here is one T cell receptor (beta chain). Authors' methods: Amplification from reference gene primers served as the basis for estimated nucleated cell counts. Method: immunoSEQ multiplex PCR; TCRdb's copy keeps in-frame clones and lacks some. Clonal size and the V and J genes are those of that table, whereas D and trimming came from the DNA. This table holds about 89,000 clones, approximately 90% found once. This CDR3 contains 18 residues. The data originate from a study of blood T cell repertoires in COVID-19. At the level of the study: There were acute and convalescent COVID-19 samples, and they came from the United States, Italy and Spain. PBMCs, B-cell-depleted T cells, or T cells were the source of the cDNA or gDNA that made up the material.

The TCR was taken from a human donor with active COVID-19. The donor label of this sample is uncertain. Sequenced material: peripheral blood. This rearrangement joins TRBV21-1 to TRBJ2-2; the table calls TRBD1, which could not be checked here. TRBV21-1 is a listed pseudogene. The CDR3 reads CASSKNASGQAVTGELFF. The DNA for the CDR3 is TGTGCCAGCAGCAAAAATGCCTCCGGACAGGCGGTCACCGGGGAGCTGTTTTTT.